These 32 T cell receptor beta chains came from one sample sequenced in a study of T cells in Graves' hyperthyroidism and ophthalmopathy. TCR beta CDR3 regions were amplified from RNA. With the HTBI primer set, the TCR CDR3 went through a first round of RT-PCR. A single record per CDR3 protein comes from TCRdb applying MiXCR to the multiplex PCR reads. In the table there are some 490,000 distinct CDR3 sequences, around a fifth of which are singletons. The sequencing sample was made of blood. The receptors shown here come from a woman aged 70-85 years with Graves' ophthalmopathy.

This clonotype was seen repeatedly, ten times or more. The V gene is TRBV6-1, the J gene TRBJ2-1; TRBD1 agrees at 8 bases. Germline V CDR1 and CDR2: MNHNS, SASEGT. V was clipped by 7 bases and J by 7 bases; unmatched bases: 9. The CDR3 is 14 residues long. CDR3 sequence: CASTGGQGPNEQFF. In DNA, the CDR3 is TGTGCCAGCACCGGCGGACAGGGTCCGAATGAGCAGTTCTTC.

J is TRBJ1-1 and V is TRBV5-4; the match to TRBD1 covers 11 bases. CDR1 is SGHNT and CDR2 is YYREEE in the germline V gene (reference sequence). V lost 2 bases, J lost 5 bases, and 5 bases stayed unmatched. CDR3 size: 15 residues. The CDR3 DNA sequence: TGTGCCAGCAGCTTCCCCGGGACAGGGGGAACTGAAGCTTTCTTT. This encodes CASSFPGTGGTEAFF.

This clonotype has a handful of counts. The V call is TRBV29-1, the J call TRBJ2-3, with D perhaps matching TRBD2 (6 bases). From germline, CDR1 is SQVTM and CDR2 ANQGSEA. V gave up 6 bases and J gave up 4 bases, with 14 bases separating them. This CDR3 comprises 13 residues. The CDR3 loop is CSVGEAYADTQYF. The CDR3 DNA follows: TGCAGCGTCGGGGAGGCGTACGCAGATACGCAGTATTTT.

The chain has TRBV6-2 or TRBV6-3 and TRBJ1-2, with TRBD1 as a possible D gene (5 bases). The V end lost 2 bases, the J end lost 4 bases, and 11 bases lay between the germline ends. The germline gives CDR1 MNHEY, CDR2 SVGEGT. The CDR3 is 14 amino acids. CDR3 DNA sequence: TGTGCCAGCAGTTACCCCCAGGGCTTCTATGGCTACACCTTC. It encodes CASSYPQGFYGYTF.

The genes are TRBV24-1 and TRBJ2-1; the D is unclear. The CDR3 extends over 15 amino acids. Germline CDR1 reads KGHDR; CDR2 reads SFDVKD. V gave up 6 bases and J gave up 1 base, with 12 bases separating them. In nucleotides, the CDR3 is TGTGCCACCAGTAGCTCCCCAGATTCCTACAATGAGCAGTTCTTC. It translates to CATSSSPDSYNEQFF.

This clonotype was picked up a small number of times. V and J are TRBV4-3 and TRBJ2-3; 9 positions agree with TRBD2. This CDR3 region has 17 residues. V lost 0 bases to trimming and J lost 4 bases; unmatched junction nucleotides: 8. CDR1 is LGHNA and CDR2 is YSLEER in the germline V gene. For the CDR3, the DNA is TGCGCCAGCAGCCAAGATATTGGCGGGAGGGCGGCAGATACGCAGTATTTT. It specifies CASSQDIGGRAADTQYF.

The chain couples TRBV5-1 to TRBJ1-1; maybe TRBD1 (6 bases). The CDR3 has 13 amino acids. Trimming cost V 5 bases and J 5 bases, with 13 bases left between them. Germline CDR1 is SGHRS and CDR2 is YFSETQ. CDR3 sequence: CASSDQGRTEAFF. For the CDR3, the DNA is TGCGCCAGCAGTGATCAGGGGAGGACTGAAGCTTTCTTT.

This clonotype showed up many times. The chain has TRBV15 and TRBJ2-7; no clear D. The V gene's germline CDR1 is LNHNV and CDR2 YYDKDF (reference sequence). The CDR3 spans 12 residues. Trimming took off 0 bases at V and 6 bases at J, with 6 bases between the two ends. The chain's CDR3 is CATSREVGEQYF. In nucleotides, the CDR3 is TGTGCCACCAGCAGAGAGGTAGGCGAGCAGTACTTC.

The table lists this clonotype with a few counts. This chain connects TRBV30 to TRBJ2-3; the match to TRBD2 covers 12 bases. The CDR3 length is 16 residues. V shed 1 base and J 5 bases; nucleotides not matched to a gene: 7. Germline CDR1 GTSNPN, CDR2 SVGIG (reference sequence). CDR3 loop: CAWSGLAGVRGDTQYF. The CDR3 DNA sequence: TGTGCCTGGAGTGGACTAGCGGGAGTTCGTGGAGATACGCAGTATTTT.

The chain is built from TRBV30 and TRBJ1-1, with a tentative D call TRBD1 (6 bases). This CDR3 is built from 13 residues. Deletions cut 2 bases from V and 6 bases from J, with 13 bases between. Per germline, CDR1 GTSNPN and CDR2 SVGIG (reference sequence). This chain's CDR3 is CAWSLQGKAEAFF. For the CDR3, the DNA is TGTGCCTGGAGTCTTCAGGGGAAAGCTGAAGCTTTCTTT.

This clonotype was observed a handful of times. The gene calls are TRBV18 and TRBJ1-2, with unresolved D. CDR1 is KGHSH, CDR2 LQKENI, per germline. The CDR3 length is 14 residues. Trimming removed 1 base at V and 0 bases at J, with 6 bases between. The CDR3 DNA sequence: TGTGCCAGCTCACCACAACCGGCTAACTATGGCTACACCTTC. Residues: CASSPQPANYGYTF.

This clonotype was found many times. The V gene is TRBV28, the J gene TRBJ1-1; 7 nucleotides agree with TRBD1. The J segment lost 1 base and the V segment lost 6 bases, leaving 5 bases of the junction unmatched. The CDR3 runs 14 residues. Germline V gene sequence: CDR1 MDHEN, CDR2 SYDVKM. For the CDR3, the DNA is TGTGCCAGCAGACCACAGGGGAGGAACACTGAAGCTTTCTTT. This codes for CASRPQGRNTEAFF.

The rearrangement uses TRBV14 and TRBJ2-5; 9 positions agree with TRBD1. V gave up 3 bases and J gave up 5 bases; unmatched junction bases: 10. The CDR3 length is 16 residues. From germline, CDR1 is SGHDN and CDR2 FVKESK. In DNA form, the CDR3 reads TGTGCCAGCAGCCACTTCCGGGACAGGGATTTCGAGACCCAGTACTTC. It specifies CASSHFRDRDFETQYF.

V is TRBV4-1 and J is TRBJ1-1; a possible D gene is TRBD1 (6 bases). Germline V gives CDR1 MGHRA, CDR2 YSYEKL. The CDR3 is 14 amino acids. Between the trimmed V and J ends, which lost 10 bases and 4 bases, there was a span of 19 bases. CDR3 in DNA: TGCGCCACCAAAAACAGGGCGCTCGGCACTGAAGCTTTCTTT. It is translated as CATKNRALGTEAFF.

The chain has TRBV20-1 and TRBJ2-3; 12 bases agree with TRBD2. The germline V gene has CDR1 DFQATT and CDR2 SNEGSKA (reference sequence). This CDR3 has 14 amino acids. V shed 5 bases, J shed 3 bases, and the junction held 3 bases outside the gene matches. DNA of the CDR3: TGCAGTGCTTCCGGGACTAGCGGGACAGATACGCAGTATTTT. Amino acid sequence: CSASGTSGTDTQYF.

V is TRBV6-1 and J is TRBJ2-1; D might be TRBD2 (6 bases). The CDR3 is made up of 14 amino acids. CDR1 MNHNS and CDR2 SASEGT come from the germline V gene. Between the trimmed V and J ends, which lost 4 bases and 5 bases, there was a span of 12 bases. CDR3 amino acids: CASSAGLLNNEQFF. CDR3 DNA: TGTGCCAGCAGTGCAGGACTACTAAACAATGAGCAGTTCTTC.

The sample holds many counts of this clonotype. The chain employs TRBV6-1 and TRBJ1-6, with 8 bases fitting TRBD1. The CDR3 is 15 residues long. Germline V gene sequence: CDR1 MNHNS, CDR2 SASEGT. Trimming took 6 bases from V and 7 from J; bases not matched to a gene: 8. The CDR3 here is CASRMQGAGNSPLHF. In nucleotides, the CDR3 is TGTGCCAGCAGGATGCAGGGGGCTGGGAATTCACCCCTCCACTTT.

In DNA, the CDR3 is TGTGCCAGCAGTGAATCCCCCGATAGCAATCAGCCCCAGCATTTT. Translation: CASSESPDSNQPQHF. The chain combines TRBV6-1 with TRBJ1-5; D is uncertain. V lost 2 bases to trimming and J lost 0 bases, with 8 bases between them. The CDR3 runs to 15 residues. Germline lookup yields CDR1 MNHNS and CDR2 SASEGT.

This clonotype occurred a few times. In DNA form, the CDR3 reads TGTGCCAGCAGTTTTCGACAGACCACTGAAGCTTTCTTT. It encodes CASSFRQTTEAFF. The chain links TRBV6-1 to TRBJ1-1, with a weak D call TRBD1 (5 bases). Germline V gene sequence: CDR1 MNHNS, CDR2 SASEGT. The CDR3 is made up of 13 amino acids. The ends were cut back, 5 bases at V and 4 bases at J, with 11 bases in the middle.

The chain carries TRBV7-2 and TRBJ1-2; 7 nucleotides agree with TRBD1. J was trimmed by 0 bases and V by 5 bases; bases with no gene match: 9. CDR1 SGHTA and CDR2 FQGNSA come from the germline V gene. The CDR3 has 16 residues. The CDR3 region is CASSLGQARTNYGYTF. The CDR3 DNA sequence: TGTGCCAGCAGCCTAGGACAGGCAAGGACTAACTATGGCTACACCTTC.

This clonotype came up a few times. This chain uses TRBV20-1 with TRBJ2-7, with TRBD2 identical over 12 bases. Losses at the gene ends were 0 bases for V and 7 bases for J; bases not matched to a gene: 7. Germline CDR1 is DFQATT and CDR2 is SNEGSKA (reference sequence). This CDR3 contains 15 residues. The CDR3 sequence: CSARDGSSGRGEQYF. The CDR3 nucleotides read TGCAGTGCTAGAGACGGGTCTAGCGGGAGGGGGGAGCAGTACTTC.

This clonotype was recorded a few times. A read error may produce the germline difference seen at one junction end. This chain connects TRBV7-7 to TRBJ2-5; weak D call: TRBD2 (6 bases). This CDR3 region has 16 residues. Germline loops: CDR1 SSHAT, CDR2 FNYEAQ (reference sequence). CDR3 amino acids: CASSPTAPSAGETQYF. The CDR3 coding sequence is TGTGCTAGCAGCCCAACCGCCCCTAGCGCCGGAGAGACCCAGTACTTC.

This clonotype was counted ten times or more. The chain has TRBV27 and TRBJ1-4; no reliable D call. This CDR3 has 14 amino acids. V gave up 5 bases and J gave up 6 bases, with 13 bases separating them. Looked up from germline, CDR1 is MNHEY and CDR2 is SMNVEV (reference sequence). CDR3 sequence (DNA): TGTGCCAGCAGTCCCCGACTGTTTGATGAAAAACTGTTTTTT. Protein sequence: CASSPRLFDEKLFF.

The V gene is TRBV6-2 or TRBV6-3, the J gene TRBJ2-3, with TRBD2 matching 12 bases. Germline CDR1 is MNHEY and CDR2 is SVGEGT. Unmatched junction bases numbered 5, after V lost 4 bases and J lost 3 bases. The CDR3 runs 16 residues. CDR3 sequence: CASSLTSGRRTDTQYF. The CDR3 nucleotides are TGTGCCAGCAGTTTGACTAGCGGGAGAAGGACAGATACGCAGTATTTT.

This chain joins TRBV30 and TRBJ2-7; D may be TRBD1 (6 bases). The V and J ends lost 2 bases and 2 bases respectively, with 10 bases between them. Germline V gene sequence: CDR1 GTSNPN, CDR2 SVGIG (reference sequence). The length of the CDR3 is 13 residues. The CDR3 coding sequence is TGTGCCTGGAGTCGGACAGTGCCCTACGAGCAGTACTTC. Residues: CAWSRTVPYEQYF.

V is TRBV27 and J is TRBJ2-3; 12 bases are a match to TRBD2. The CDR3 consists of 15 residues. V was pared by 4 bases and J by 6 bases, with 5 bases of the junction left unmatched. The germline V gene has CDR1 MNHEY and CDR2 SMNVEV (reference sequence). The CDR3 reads CASSSSTSGRDTQYF. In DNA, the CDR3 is TGTGCCAGCAGTTCATCTACTAGCGGGAGGGATACGCAGTATTTT.

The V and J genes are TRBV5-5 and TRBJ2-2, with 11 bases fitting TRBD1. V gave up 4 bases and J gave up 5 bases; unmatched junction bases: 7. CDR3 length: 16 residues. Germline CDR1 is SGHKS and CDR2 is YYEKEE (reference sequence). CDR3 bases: TGTGCCAGCAGCACCCGGGACAGGGGGATAACCGGGGAGCTGTTTTTT. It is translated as CASSTRDRGITGELFF.

Here the CDR3 reads CATSDPSGGSTDTQYF. For the CDR3, the DNA is TGTGCCACCAGTGATCCTAGCGGGGGGAGCACAGATACGCAGTATTTT. The J gene is TRBJ2-3, the V gene TRBV24-1, with 11 bases identical to TRBD2. The germline CDR1 and CDR2 sequences are KGHDR and SFDVKD. The V and J ends lost 3 bases and 0 bases, in that order; junction bases with no gene match: 1. This CDR3 is 16 amino acids long.

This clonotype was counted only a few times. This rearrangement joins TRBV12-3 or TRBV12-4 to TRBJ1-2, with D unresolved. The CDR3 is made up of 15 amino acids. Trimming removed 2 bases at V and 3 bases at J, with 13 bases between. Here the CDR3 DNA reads TGTGCCAGCAGTTTAAAAAGGGTTGGGGACTATGGCTACACCTTC. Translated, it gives CASSLKRVGDYGYTF.

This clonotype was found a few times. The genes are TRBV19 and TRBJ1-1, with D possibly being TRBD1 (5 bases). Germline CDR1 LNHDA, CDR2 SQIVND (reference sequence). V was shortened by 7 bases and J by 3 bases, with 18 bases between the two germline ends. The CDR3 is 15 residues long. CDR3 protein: CASMGTLVGDTEAFF. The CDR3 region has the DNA TGTGCCAGTATGGGGACTCTTGTCGGGGACACTGAAGCTTTCTTT. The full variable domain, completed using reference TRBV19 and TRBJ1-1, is DGGITQSPKYLFRKEGQNVTLSCEQNLNHDAMYWYRQDPGQGLRLIYYSQIVNDFQKGDIAEGYSVSREKKESFPLTVTSAQKNPTAFYLCASMGTLVGDTEAFFGQGTRLTVV.

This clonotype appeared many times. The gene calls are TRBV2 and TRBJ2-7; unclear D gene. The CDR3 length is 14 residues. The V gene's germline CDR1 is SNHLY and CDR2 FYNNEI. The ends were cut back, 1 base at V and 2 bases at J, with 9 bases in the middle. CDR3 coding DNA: TGTGCCAGCAGTGAAGGGGCCCCTCCCTACGAGCAGTACTTC. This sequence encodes CASSEGAPPYEQYF.

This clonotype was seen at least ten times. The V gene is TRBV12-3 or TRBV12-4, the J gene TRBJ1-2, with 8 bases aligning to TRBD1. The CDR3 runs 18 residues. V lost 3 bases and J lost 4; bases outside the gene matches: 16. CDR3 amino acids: CASSFRTGHSASSYGYTF. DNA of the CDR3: TGTGCCAGCAGTTTCCGGACAGGGCATTCGGCTTCTTCCTATGGCTACACCTTC.